Following are 14 T cell receptor beta chains from one sample sequenced in a study of early T cells in non-severe SARS-CoV-2 infection. TCRdb independently ran MiXCR on the 5' RACE reads; one entry per CDR3 protein. Among over 55,000 distinct CDR3 sequences listed, 8% to 10% were seen once. The sample was whole blood. The receptors derive from an adult who was a healthcare worker with PCR-confirmed SARS-CoV-2 infection or an uninfected control (not recorded which).

At least ten counts were recorded for this clonotype. V usage is TRBV6-1 and J usage is TRBJ2-7, with D unresolved. This CDR3 region has 14 residues. Deletions cut 2 bases from V and 0 bases from J, with 8 bases between. The V gene's germline CDR1 is MNHNS and CDR2 SASEGT. CDR3 in amino acids: CASSERATSYEQYV. The CDR3 DNA follows: TGTGCCAGCAGTGAAAGGGCGACCTCCTACGAGCAGTACGTC.

This clonotype was observed a few times. The CDR3 coding sequence is TGCAGCGTTGTGGGGTCAGTCCTAGCCAAAAACATTCAGTACTTC. Protein product: CSVVGSVLAKNIQYF. The gene calls are TRBV29-1 and TRBJ2-4; D is unresolved. V was shortened by 4 bases and J by 0 bases, with 13 bases between the two germline ends. The CDR3 loop spans 15 amino acids. In germline, CDR1 is SQVTM, CDR2 ANQGSEA.

Only a few counts were recorded for this clonotype. V usage is TRBV2 and J usage is TRBJ2-3; D may be TRBD1 (5 bases). CDR1 and CDR2 from the germline V gene are SNHLY and FYNNEI. The length of the CDR3 is 14 residues. Trimming removed 8 bases at V and 2 bases at J, with 14 bases between. The CDR3 DNA is TGTGCCAGCCGGAGCAGGGCACACACAGATACGCAGTATTTT. Translation gives CASRSRAHTDTQYF.

This clonotype was recorded once. The gene calls are TRBV11-2 and TRBJ2-3, with 9 bases fitting TRBD2. The trim removed 8 bases at V and 4 bases at J, leaving 7 bases unmatched. The CDR3 is 14 residues long. CDR1 SGHAT and CDR2 FQNNGV come from the germline V gene. The CDR3 DNA sequence: TGTGCCAGCTCTCGCGGGGGGGGCGCAGATACGCAGTATTTT. Its protein product is CASSRGGGADTQYF.

This clonotype has a count of ten or more. CDR3 sequence reads: CASSLSQGREIGYTF. The CDR3 DNA follows: TGTGCCAGCAGCTTAAGCCAGGGAAGAGAGATTGGCTACACCTTC. V and J are TRBV7-9 and TRBJ1-2; the D gene is possibly TRBD1 (5 bases). V lost 2 bases and J 7 bases, leaving 17 bases between the germline ends. From germline, CDR1 is SEHNR and CDR2 FQNEAQ (reference sequence). The CDR3 runs to 15 residues.

V and J are TRBV7-6 and TRBJ2-2; 9 bases align to TRBD2. CDR1 is SGHVS and CDR2 is FNYEAQ in the germline V gene. Trimming took 1 base from V and 6 from J; bases not matched to a gene: 9. The CDR3 is made up of 17 amino acids. The CDR3 loop is CASSLGLGGGAPGELFF. The CDR3 DNA sequence: TGTGCCAGCAGCTTAGGTCTCGGCGGGGGGGCCCCCGGGGAGCTGTTTTTT.

This clonotype was counted ten times or more. The chain carries TRBV7-3 and TRBJ2-3; D possibly uses TRBD1 or TRBD2 (6 bases each). The V gene lost 1 base and the J gene lost 4 bases, with 12 bases spanning the gap. The CDR3 consists of 15 residues. Germline CDR1 SGHTA, CDR2 FQGTGA. The chain's CDR3 is CASSLNGGPSDTQYF. CDR3 DNA sequence: TGTGCCAGCAGCTTAAACGGGGGCCCGTCAGATACGCAGTATTTT.

The CDR3 spells CASSLVSRGINSPLHF. CDR3 bases: TGTGCCAGCAGCTTAGTGTCCAGGGGAATTAATTCACCCCTCCACTTT. The gene calls are TRBV7-6 and TRBJ1-6; weak D call: TRBD1 (6 bases). The CDR3 runs to 16 residues. Germline V gene lookup returns CDR1 SGHVS and CDR2 FNYEAQ. Trimming pared 1 base from V and 6 bases from J, leaving 13 bases between.

The chain employs TRBV9 and TRBJ1-4; weak D call: TRBD1 (6 bases). CDR3 length: 16 residues. V lost 3 bases and J lost 0, with 12 bases in between. Germline V lookup: CDR1 SGDLS, CDR2 YYNGEE. The CDR3 DNA sequence: TGTGCCAGCAGCGCCGGACAGTTTGCAACTAATGAAAAACTGTTTTTT. This translates into CASSAGQFATNEKLFF.

This clonotype was seen repeatedly, ten times or more. The chain combines TRBV5-1 with TRBJ2-7; no definite D call. In germline, CDR1 is SGHRS, CDR2 YFSETQ. This CDR3 is 13 amino acids long. The V and J ends lost 4 bases and 8 bases respectively, with 16 bases between them. CDR3 DNA: TGCGCCAGCAGCGCCGGGTCCACGTCGAAGCAGTACGTC. Translating it yields CASSAGSTSKQYV.

This clonotype appeared a few times. The chain combines TRBV30 with TRBJ1-1; D might be TRBD1 (5 bases). From germline, CDR1 is GTSNPN and CDR2 SVGIG (reference sequence). V shed 8 bases and J shed 1 base, with 14 bases lying between them. This CDR3 spans 13 amino acids. The CDR3: CARMGRKNTEAFF. For the CDR3, the DNA is TGTGCCCGGATGGGACGGAAGAACACTGAAGCTTTCTTT.

This clonotype was seen a handful of times. The chain uses TRBV10-2 and TRBJ2-2, with unresolved D. CDR3 length equals 14 residues. V dropped 4 bases and J dropped 1 base, with 7 bases sitting between them. Germline-derived CDR1 and CDR2 are WSHSY and SAAADI. The CDR3, as DNA: TGCGCCAGCAGTGTAGAGCGGAACACCGGGGAGCTGTTTTTT. Protein sequence: CASSVERNTGELFF.

The rearrangement links TRBV12-3 or TRBV12-4 to TRBJ1-4; 8 bases are a match to TRBD1. The CDR3 has 14 residues. V lost 3 bases, J lost 5 bases, and 2 bases stayed unmatched. The CDR3 nucleotides are TGTGCCAGCAGTTTGGGACAGGCAAATGAAAAACTGTTTTTT. Translation gives CASSLGQANEKLFF.

V and J are TRBV20-1 and TRBJ1-6; possibly TRBD1 for D (5 bases). The CDR3 totals 13 residues. The V end was cut by 1 base, the J end by 9 bases, with 10 bases between. The germline V gene encodes CDR1 DFQATT and CDR2 SNEGSKA (reference sequence). The CDR3 reads CSARAGVFSPLHF. As DNA, the CDR3 is TGCAGTGCTAGAGCGGGGGTGTTTTCACCCCTCCACTTT.